The rows below give T cell receptor beta chains drawn from one sample of a study of CD8+ T cells in alopecia areata. The protocol was immunoSEQ multiplex PCR, while the TCRdb copy is restricted to in-frame clones and leaves out a portion. This sample yields tens of thousands of clones, of which about 71% are seen a single time; roughly 20% belongs to the top ten. This material consisted of CD8+ T cells sorted from blood, taken at week 4, from a patient treated with tofacitinib. These TCRs come from a human donor with alopecia areata. CDR3s include the opening cysteine and the closing phenylalanine or tryptophan. The D gene is left open where the match is weak. Clone size is given for some rows only: seen once, a few or many times, or a class if the clone is expanded.

>NA|TRBJ2-1|NA|TRBV4-3
CASSLTIAVSSYNEQFF
TGCGCCAGCAGCCTCACCATAGCGGTGAGCTCCTACAATGAGCAGTTCTTC
>NA|TRBJ1-5|NA|TRBV5-1
CASSLAQGGQPQHF
TGCGCCAGCAGCTTGGCCCAGGGCGGGCAGCCCCAGCATTTT
>NA|TRBJ1-2|NA|TRBV27
CASSLSKAESGYTF
TGTGCCAGCAGTTTATCGAAGGCCGAGAGCGGCTACACCTTC
>TRBD1|TRBJ2-5|NA|TRBV6-6
CASRPRTGKETQYF
TGTGCCAGCAGGCCCCGGACAGGGAAAGAGACCCAGTACTTC
>NA|TRBJ1-4|NA|TRBV4-3
CASSQDSGFMGEKLFF
TGCGCCAGCAGCCAAGATTCAGGGTTCATGGGGGAAAAACTGTTTTTT
>TRBD2|TRBJ2-1|NA|TRBV4-3
CASSQGGLAGYNEQFF
TGCGCCAGCAGCCAAGGAGGACTAGCGGGTTACAATGAGCAGTTCTTC
>NA|TRBJ2-1|NA|TRBV5-6
CASQPETGSPLANEQFF
TGTGCCAGCCAACCCGAGACAGGTTCCCCCCTCGCCAATGAGCAGTTCTTC
>NA|TRBJ1-1|NA|TRBV29-1
CSARTNTEAFF
TGCAGCGCCCGGACGAACACTGAAGCTTTCTTT
>TRBD2|TRBJ2-1|once|TRBV13
CASSSSRGSSYNEQFF
TGTGCCAGCAGCTCTTCGCGGGGGAGCTCCTACAATGAGCAGTTCTTC
>NA|TRBJ2-1|NA|TRBV14
CASSQGDEQFF
TGTGCCAGCAGCCAAGGGGATGAGCAGTTCTTC
>NA|TRBJ1-5|NA|TRBV19
CASSIGQYNQPQHF
TGTGCCAGTAGTATAGGACAGTACAATCAGCCCCAGCATTTT
>NA|TRBJ2-3|NA|TRBV9
CASSVAGIRTDTQYF
TGTGCCAGCAGCGTAGCAGGGATTCGCACAGATACGCAGTATTTT
>TRBD2|TRBJ2-7|NA|TRBV6-6
CASSYSLAYEQYF
TGTGCCAGCAGTTACTCACTAGCGTACGAGCAGTACTTC
>NA|TRBJ2-1|NA|TRBV29-1
CSVVSSNEQFF
TGCAGCGTTGTTTCTAGCAATGAGCAGTTCTTC
>TRBD2|TRBJ2-1|NA|TRBV4-3
CASSQDGAGVNEQFF
TGCGCCAGCAGCCAAGATGGAGCGGGGGTCAATGAGCAGTTCTTC
>NA|TRBJ2-7|NA|TRBV27
CASRAGAYEQYF
TGTGCCAGCAGAGCCGGGGCATACGAGCAGTACTTC
>TRBD2|TRBJ2-1|NA|TRBV30
CAWSSGGYNEQFF
TGTGCCTGGTCTAGCGGGGGTTACAATGAGCAGTTCTTC
>NA|TRBJ2-3|NA|TRBV9
CASSTWGSQDTQYF
TGTGCCAGCAGCACCTGGGGCTCACAAGATACGCAGTATTTT
>NA|TRBJ1-1|once|TRBV10-1
CASSESRTQTAEAFF
TGCGCCAGCAGTGAAAGTAGGACACAAACGGCTGAAGCTTTCTTT
>TRBD1|TRBJ1-1|NA|TRBV2
CATRGTGAFNEAFF
TGTGCCACCCGCGGGACAGGAGCCTTTAATGAAGCTTTCTTT
>NA|TRBJ2-1|NA|TRBV7-9
CASSPSGRNEQFF
TGTGCCAGCAGCCCCAGCGGCAGGAATGAGCAGTTCTTC
>NA|TRBJ1-2|NA|TRBV30
CAWGGYGYTF
TGTGCCTGGGGCGGGTATGGCTACACCTTC
>TRBD1|TRBJ1-5|NA|TRBV29-1
CSVADREHQPQHF
TGCAGCGTTGCTGACAGGGAACATCAGCCCCAGCATTTT
>NA|TRBJ1-1|NA|TRBV13
CASSPVGYTEAFF
TGTGCCAGCAGCCCCGTGGGGTACACTGAAGCTTTCTTT
>NA|TRBJ2-7|NA|TRBV9
CASSPRTHYEQYF
TGTGCCAGCAGCCCGCGAACTCACTACGAGCAGTACTTC
>TRBD2|TRBJ2-5|NA|TRBV7-6
CASSLRTSGVQETQYF
TGTGCCAGCAGCCTACGGACTAGCGGGGTCCAAGAGACCCAGTACTTC
>NA|TRBJ2-2|NA|TRBV9
CASSARVAVYTGELFF
TGTGCCAGCAGCGCGAGGGTAGCGGTGTACACCGGGGAGCTGTTTTTT
>NA|TRBJ2-2|NA|TRBV29-1
CSVELGHRNTGELFF
TGCAGCGTTGAATTGGGACACCGGAACACCGGGGAGCTGTTTTTT
>NA|TRBJ1-1|few|TRBV29-1
CSAGDPDTEAFF
TGCAGCGCTGGGGACCCAGACACTGAAGCTTTCTTT
>NA|TRBJ1-1|NA|TRBV29-1
CSVDRGTEAFF
TGCAGCGTTGATAGAGGCACTGAAGCTTTCTTT